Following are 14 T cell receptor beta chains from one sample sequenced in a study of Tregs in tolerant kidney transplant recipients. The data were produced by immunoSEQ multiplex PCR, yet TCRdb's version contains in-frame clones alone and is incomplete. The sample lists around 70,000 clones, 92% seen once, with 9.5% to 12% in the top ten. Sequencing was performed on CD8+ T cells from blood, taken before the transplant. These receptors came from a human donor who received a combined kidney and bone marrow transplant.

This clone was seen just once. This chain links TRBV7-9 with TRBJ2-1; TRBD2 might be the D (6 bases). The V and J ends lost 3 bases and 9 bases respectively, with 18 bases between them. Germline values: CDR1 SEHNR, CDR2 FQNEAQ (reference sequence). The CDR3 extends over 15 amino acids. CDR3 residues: CASSLADYSEGEQFF. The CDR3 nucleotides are TGTGCCAGCAGCTTGGCGGACTATTCCGAAGGTGAGCAGTTCTTC.

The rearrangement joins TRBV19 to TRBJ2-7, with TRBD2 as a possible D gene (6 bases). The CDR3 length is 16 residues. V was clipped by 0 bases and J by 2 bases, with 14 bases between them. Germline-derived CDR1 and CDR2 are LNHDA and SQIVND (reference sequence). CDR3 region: CASSIDWRDTTYEQYF. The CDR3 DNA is TGTGCCAGTAGTATAGATTGGAGGGATACGACCTACGAGCAGTACTTC.

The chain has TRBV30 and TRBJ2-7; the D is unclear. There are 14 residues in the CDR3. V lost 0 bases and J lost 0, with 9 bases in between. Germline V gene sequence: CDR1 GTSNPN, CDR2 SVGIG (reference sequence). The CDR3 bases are TGTGCCTGGAGTGTACCAGGCTACTCCTACGAGCAGTACTTC. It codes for CAWSVPGYSYEQYF.

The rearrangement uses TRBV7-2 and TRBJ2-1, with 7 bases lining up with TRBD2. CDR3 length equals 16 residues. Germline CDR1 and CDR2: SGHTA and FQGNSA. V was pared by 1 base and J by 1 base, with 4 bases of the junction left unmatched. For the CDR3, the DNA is TGTGCCAGCAGCTTAGACGGGAGGCCATCCTACAATGAGCAGTTCTTC. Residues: CASSLDGRPSYNEQFF.

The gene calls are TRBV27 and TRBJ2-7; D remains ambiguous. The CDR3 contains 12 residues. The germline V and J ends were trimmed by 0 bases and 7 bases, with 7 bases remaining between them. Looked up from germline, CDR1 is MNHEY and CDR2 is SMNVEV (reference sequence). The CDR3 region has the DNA TGTGCCAGCAGTTTATCTCTAAGAGAGCAGTACTTC. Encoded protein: CASSLSLREQYF.

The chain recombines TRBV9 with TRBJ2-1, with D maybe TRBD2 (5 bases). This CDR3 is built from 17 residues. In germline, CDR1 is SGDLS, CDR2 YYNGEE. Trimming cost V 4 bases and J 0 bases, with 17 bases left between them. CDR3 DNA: TGTGCCAGCAGCCCCGTCGGCGGGCTCAGCTCCTACAATGAGCAGTTCTTC. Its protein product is CASSPVGGLSSYNEQFF.

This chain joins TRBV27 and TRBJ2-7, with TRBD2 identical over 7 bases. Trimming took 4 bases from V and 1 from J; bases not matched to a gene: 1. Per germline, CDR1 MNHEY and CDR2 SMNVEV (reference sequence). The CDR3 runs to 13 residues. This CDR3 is CASSWGGSYEQYF. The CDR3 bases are TGTGCCAGCAGTTGGGGGGGTTCCTACGAGCAGTACTTC.

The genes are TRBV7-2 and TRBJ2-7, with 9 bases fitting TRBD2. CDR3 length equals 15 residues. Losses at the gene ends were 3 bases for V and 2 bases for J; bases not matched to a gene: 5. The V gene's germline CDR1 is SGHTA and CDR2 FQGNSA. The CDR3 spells CASSFLAGATYEQYF. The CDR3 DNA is TGTGCCAGCAGCTTCTTAGCGGGGGCAACCTACGAGCAGTACTTC.

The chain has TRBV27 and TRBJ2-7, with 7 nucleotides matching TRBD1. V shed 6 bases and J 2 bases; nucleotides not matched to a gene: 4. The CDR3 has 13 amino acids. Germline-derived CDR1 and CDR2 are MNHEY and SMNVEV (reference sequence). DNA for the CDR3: TGTGCCAGCAGAACAGGGGTAGCCTACGAGCAGTACTTC. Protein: CASRTGVAYEQYF.

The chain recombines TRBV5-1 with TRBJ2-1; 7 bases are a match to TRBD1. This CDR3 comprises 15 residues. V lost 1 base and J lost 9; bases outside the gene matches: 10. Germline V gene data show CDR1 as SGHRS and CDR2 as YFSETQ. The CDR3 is CASSLIGGEGGEQFF. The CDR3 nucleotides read TGCGCCAGCAGCTTGATAGGGGGCGAGGGCGGTGAGCAGTTCTTC.

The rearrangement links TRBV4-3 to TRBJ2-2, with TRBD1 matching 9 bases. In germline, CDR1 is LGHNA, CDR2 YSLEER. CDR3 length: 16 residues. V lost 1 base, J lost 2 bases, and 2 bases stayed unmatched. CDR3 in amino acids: CASSQAQGANTGELFF. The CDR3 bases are TGCGCCAGCAGCCAAGCACAGGGGGCTAACACCGGGGAGCTGTTTTTT.

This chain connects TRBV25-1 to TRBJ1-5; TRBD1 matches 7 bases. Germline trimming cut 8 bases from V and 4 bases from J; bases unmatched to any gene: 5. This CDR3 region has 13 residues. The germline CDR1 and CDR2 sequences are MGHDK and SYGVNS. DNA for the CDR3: TGTGCCAGCGGCGACAGGGAAAATCAGCCCCAGCATTTT. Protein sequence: CASGDRENQPQHF.

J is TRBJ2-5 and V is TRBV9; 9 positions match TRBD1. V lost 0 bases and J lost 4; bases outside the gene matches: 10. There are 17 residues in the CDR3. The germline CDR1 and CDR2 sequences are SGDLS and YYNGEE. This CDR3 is CASSVGRGQGLGETQYF. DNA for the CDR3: TGTGCCAGCAGCGTAGGCAGGGGACAGGGTCTAGGAGAGACCCAGTACTTC. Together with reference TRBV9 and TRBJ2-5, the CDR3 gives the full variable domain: DSGVTQTPKHLITATGQRVTLRCSPRSGDLSVYWYQQSLDQGLQFLIQYYNGEERAKGNILERFSAQQFPDLHSELNLSSLELGDSALYFCASSVGRGQGLGETQYFGPGTRLLVL.

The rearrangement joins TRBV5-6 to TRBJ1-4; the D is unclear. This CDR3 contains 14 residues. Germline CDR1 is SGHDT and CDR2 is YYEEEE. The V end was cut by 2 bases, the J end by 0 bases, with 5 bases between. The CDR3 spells CASSFDSTNEKLFF. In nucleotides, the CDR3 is TGTGCCAGCAGCTTCGACTCAACTAATGAAAAACTGTTTTTT.